This T cell receptor beta chain was identified in a study of shared clonotypes between healthy human individuals. This CDR3 is 13 amino acids long. The V and J ends lost 0 bases and 2 bases respectively, with 8 bases between them. CDR1 and CDR2 (germline): SQVTM, ANQGSEA. The table came from immunoSEQ multiplex PCR; TCRdb's copy has only in-frame clones and leaves some out. The table includes roughly 2 million clones, just under 95% detected once. Concerning this clone: Other nucleotide sequences in the sample specify the same CDR3.

Naive CD8 cells were CD45RO-negative, positively selected for CCR7, excluding terminally differentiated effector memory CD45RA+ cells. The origin of this receptor is a man aged 18 to 29 in good health. J is TRBJ2-7 and V is TRBV29-1; no reliable D call. The source material was naive CD8+ T cells sorted from blood. CDR3 in amino acids: CSVEDPLAYEQYF. The CDR3 region has the DNA TGCAGCGTTGAAGATCCGCTAGCCTACGAGCAGTACTTC.